The TCR beta chain under discussion was sequenced for a study of T cell responses to AZD1222 COVID-19 vaccine. Study-wide points: Just a handful of AZD1222 recipients tested seropositive at baseline.

Comment on this clone: The antigen is unknown.

This CDR3 spans 12 amino acids. The germline V gene has CDR1 MNHEY and CDR2 SMNVEV (reference sequence). The J segment lost 10 bases and the V segment lost 8 bases, leaving 10 bases of the junction unmatched. Profiling relied on immunoSEQ multiplex PCR, and the TCRdb table lists in-frame clones only, not all of them. The data contain some 150,000 clones, 85% to 90% of them singletons. The clonotype originates from an adult who received the AZD1222 COVID-19 vaccine. Specimen: peripheral blood, collected 28 days after the second AZD1222 dose. The chain links TRBV27 to TRBJ1-1; 7 bases agree with TRBD1. The CDR3 sequence: CASRDSGFTAFF. The CDR3 DNA sequence: TGTGCCAGCCGGGACAGTGGTTTTACAGCTTTCTTT.